Below are 16 T cell receptor beta chains sequenced from a single sample in a study of T-cell memory formation after mild COVID-19. Each CDR3 protein is one row after TCRdb ran MiXCR on the 5' RACE reads. The sample has 250,000 to 400,000 distinct CDR3 sequences; roughly an eighth are singletons. Sample: PBMCs or a T cell subset sorted from them (not recorded which). Every receptor here comes from a young man who had mild COVID-19 (a few samples of this study predate the infection). Cell type and time point are not known.

This clonotype has more than one count but fewer than ten. The rearrangement joins TRBV20-1 to TRBJ2-5, with 9 bases identical to TRBD1. Trimming at V came to 0 bases and at J to 4 bases, leaving 9 bases not matched to a gene. Per the germline V gene, CDR1 is DFQATT and CDR2 is SNEGSKA (reference sequence). The CDR3 consists of 16 residues. The chain's CDR3 is CSAREGAGQGSETQYF. CDR3 DNA: TGCAGTGCTAGAGAAGGGGCTGGACAGGGGTCAGAGACCCAGTACTTC.

V usage is TRBV4-1 and J usage is TRBJ2-3; 9 nucleotides agree with TRBD2. The germline gives CDR1 MGHRA, CDR2 YSYEKL. This CDR3 region has 15 residues. The V gene end was trimmed by 2 bases and the J gene end by 2 bases; junction bases not matched to a gene: 2. The CDR3 protein is CASSQLAGYTDTQYF. CDR3 DNA sequence: TGCGCCAGCAGCCAACTAGCGGGGTACACAGATACGCAGTATTTT.

The rearrangement joins TRBV19 to TRBJ1-1; TRBD1 might be the D (5 bases). The CDR3 extends over 13 amino acids. The germline CDR1 and CDR2 sequences are LNHDA and SQIVND (reference sequence). With 3 bases removed from V and 7 bases from J, the gap between germline ends came to 12 bases. The CDR3 sequence: CASSMVGGDEAFF. CDR3 DNA: TGTGCCAGTAGTATGGTTGGAGGGGATGAAGCTTTCTTT.

This clonotype has just a few counts. The J gene is TRBJ1-1, the V gene TRBV7-2; tentatively, D is TRBD1 (6 bases). Trimming took off 0 bases at V and 7 bases at J, with 12 bases between the two ends. The CDR3 spans 14 residues. The V gene's germline CDR1 is SGHTA and CDR2 FQGNSA. The CDR3 sequence is CASSLAGAESEAFF. The CDR3 DNA reads as TGTGCCAGCAGCTTAGCGGGGGCAGAGAGTGAAGCTTTCTTT. Filled out from reference TRBV7-2 and TRBJ1-1, the complete variable domain reads GAGVSQSPSNKVTEKGKDVELRCDPISGHTALYWYRQSLGQGLEFLIYFQGNSAPDKSGLPSDRFSAERTGGSVSTLTIQRTQQEDSAVYLCASSLAGAESEAFFGQGTRLTVV.

The rearrangement links TRBV20-1 to TRBJ1-2; D not certain. The germline V gene encodes CDR1 DFQATT and CDR2 SNEGSKA (reference sequence). The CDR3 has 15 amino acids. Trimming took off 5 bases at V and 5 bases at J, with 21 bases between the two ends. As DNA, the CDR3 is TGCAGTGCTCGCCCCTCCAGTCGGGCTGAGTATGGCTACACCTTC. It yields the protein CSARPSSRAEYGYTF.

This clonotype has more than one count but fewer than ten. The chain has TRBV5-1 and TRBJ2-2, with a weak D call TRBD1 (5 bases). This CDR3 is built from 16 residues. The V gene's germline CDR1 is SGHRS and CDR2 YFSETQ. Trimming pared 0 bases from V and 3 bases from J, leaving 12 bases between. This chain's CDR3 is CASSLALTAYTGELFF. CDR3 nucleotides: TGCGCCAGCAGCTTGGCGCTGACAGCATACACCGGGGAGCTGTTTTTT.

The CDR3 loop is CASSVRAGSQETQYF. For the CDR3, the DNA is TGTGCCAGCAGTGTCAGGGCCGGTAGCCAAGAGACCCAGTACTTC. The chain has TRBV2 and TRBJ2-5; D possibly corresponds to TRBD1 (5 bases). The V gene's germline CDR1 is SNHLY and CDR2 FYNNEI. CDR3 length: 15 residues. The germline V and J ends were trimmed by 4 bases and 1 base, with 13 bases remaining between them. Looking up the rest from reference TRBV2 and TRBJ2-5 gives the full variable domain: EPEVTQTPSHQVTQMGQEVILRCVPISNHLYFYWYRQILGQKVEFLVSFYNNEISEKSEIFDDQFSVERPDGSNFTLKIRSTKLEDSAMYFCASSVRAGSQETQYFGPGTRLLVL.

The V call is TRBV6-2 or TRBV6-3, the J call TRBJ1-6; D uncertain. CDR3 size: 15 residues. CDR1 and CDR2 from the germline V gene are MNHEY and SVGEGT. Between the trimmed V and J ends, which lost 2 bases and 10 bases, there was a span of 15 bases. CDR3 sequence reads: CASSYGVQVVSPLHF. CDR3 DNA sequence: TGTGCCAGCAGTTACGGTGTCCAGGTTGTCTCACCCCTCCACTTT.

This clonotype was detected a few times. This chain connects TRBV5-5 to TRBJ1-1, with D possibly TRBD1 on 5 matching bases. Germline V lookup: CDR1 SGHKS, CDR2 YYEKEE (reference sequence). CDR3 length equals 15 residues. V gave up 0 bases and J gave up 1 base, with 10 bases separating them. CDR3 bases: TGTGCCAGCAGCTTGGAAGCCAGGGAGAACACTGAAGCTTTCTTT. Its protein is CASSLEARENTEAFF.

This chain links TRBV4-3 with TRBJ1-1; D is unresolved. The CDR3 spans 15 residues. CDR1 and CDR2 from the germline V gene are LGHNA and YSLEER. Trimming removed 0 bases at V and 1 base at J, with 9 bases between. The CDR3 DNA reads as TGCGCCAGCAGCCAAGAGTACACTTGGAACACTGAAGCTTTCTTT. Protein sequence: CASSQEYTWNTEAFF.

In its sample, this clonotype was seen a few times. The chain combines TRBV6-6 with TRBJ2-2, with no clear D. With 8 bases removed from V and 1 base from J, the gap between germline ends came to 11 bases. This CDR3 is built from 14 residues. Germline assignment: CDR1 MNHNY and CDR2 SVGAGI (reference sequence). Here the CDR3 DNA reads TGTGCCAGCCGGGCGGAGAGGAACACCGGGGAGCTGTTTTTT. Amino acids: CASRAERNTGELFF.

This clonotype was detected only a few times. This may arise from a read error, as a much more abundant clone is one base away. V gene TRBV7-3 combines with J gene TRBJ2-1; unclear D gene. The V gene lost 6 bases and the J gene lost 4 bases, with 10 bases spanning the gap. Germline CDR1 and CDR2: SGHTA and FQGTGA. The CDR3 totals 13 residues. DNA of the CDR3: TGTGCCAGCAGTCCGGACGGGTACAATGAGCAGTTCTTC. Its translation is CASSPDGYNEQFF.

This clonotype has a handful of counts. This rearrangement joins TRBV3-1 to TRBJ2-7; a possible D gene is TRBD2 (6 bases). CDR1 and CDR2 from the germline V gene are LGHDT and YNNKEL (reference sequence). This CDR3 contains 12 residues. Trimming pared 4 bases from V and 5 bases from J, leaving 9 bases between. The CDR3 sequence: CASSPGGNEQYF. The CDR3 DNA sequence: TGTGCCAGCAGCCCTGGAGGGAACGAGCAGTACTTC.

This clonotype was observed at least ten times. The V gene is TRBV10-3, the J gene TRBJ1-2, with 8 bases matching TRBD1. The V gene's germline CDR1 is ENHRY and CDR2 SYGVKD. V lost 6 bases and J lost 5; bases outside the gene matches: 5. CDR3 length: 13 amino acids. The CDR3 nucleotides are TGTGCCATCAGGGACAGGGACAAGTATGGCTACACCTTC. Its protein is CAIRDRDKYGYTF.

The chain uses TRBV12-3 or TRBV12-4 and TRBJ2-2; D unresolved. Trimming pared 3 bases from V and 1 base from J, leaving 9 bases between. The CDR3 sequence is 15 residues long. This CDR3 reads CASSLNSRNTGELFF. In DNA form, the CDR3 reads TGTGCCAGCAGTTTGAACAGCCGGAACACCGGGGAGCTGTTTTTT.

Ten or more counts support this clonotype. The chain employs TRBV7-9 and TRBJ1-2; D not resolved. In germline, CDR1 is SEHNR, CDR2 FQNEAQ (reference sequence). Trimming removed 3 bases at V and 0 bases at J, with 11 bases between. The CDR3 runs to 15 residues. CDR3 sequence: CASSFRREANYGYTF. The CDR3 DNA follows: TGTGCCAGCAGCTTTCGGCGGGAAGCTAACTATGGCTACACCTTC.